This T cell receptor beta chain was profiled in a study of blood T cell repertoires in COVID-19. At the level of the study: T cells, B-cell-depleted T cells, or PBMCs supplied cDNA or gDNA.

Per the original methods: Quantification of nucleated cells was approximated via reference gene primer amplification. Sequenced by immunoSEQ multiplex PCR; TCRdb stores in-frame clones only, minus some. V and J calls and clone size are as listed in that table; D and trimming were resolved from the DNA. The sample holds approximately 110,000 clones; roughly 82% are singletons and the top ten take approximately 5%. CDR1 and CDR2 from the germline V gene are SGHRS and YFSETQ. This CDR3 is 16 amino acids long. The V end lost 0 bases, the J end lost 6 bases, and 18 bases lay between the germline ends. This TCR was sampled from a human donor in a cohort sampled during active COVID-19. The material sequenced was peripheral blood. J is TRBJ1-2 and V is TRBV5-1; D possibly corresponds to TRBD1 (5 bases). The chain's CDR3 is CASSLASGVLGDGYTF. The DNA of the CDR3 is TGCGCCAGCAGCTTGGCATCGGGTGTCCTAGGGGATGGCTACACCTTC.